These T cell receptor beta chains were read from a single sample in a study of T cell responses to AZD1222 COVID-19 vaccine. Method: immunoSEQ multiplex PCR; TCRdb's copy keeps in-frame clones and lacks some. The sample holds fewer than 150,000 clones; approximately 94% are singletons and the top ten take approximately 5%. The sample consisted of peripheral blood, taken on day 0 of AZD1222 vaccination. These receptors originate from an adult in good health. The CDR3 runs from the conserved cysteine through the conserved F or W. Each record gives: V gene, J gene, clone size, D gene, CDR3 protein, CDR3 DNA. A D gene is named only where the DNA matches it firmly. Some rows mark clone size as missing; the rest say once, few, many or name a class of expanded clone.

V: TRBV13; J: TRBJ2-7; size: -; D: -; CDR3: CASSPERGEQYF; DNA: TGTGCCAGCAGCCCTGAGAGGGGCGAGCAGTACTTC
V: TRBV10-1; J: TRBJ2-4; size: few; D: TRBD2; CDR3: CASSEPGLAGEPLAKNIQYF; DNA: TGCGCCAGCAGTGAGCCCGGACTAGCGGGAGAACCCTTAGCCAAAAACATTCAGTACTTC
V: TRBV6-1; J: TRBJ2-1; size: once; D: TRBD2; CDR3: CASSEGGSVYNEQFF; DNA: TGTGCCAGCAGTGAGGGGGGGTCGGTTTACAATGAGCAGTTCTTC
V: TRBV14; J: TRBJ1-1; size: -; D: -; CDR3: CASSAWRGNTEAFF; DNA: TGTGCCAGCAGCGCGTGGCGGGGGAACACTGAAGCTTTCTTT
V: TRBV7-9; J: TRBJ2-3; size: -; D: -; CDR3: CASSLYSTDTQYF; DNA: TGTGCCAGCAGCTTATACAGCACAGATACGCAGTATTTT
V: TRBV2; J: TRBJ1-5; size: -; D: -; CDR3: CASSPLSGFNQPQHF; DNA: TGTGCCAGCAGCCCCCTCTCGGGATTCAATCAGCCCCAGCATTTT
V: TRBV5-1; J: TRBJ2-3; size: -; D: -; CDR3: CASSLGAADTQYF; DNA: TGCGCCAGCAGCCTGGGAGCAGCAGATACGCAGTATTTT
V: TRBV12-3/TRBV12-4; J: TRBJ2-3; size: -; D: -; CDR3: CASRKQGTQYF; DNA: TGTGCCAGCAGGAAGCAGGGTACGCAGTATTTT
V: TRBV6-6; J: TRBJ2-2; size: -; D: -; CDR3: CASSFVPQANTGELFF; DNA: TGTGCCAGCAGTTTTGTCCCCCAGGCGAACACCGGGGAGCTGTTTTTT
V: TRBV5-4; J: TRBJ2-1; size: once; D: -; CDR3: CASSPPGLNEQFF; DNA: TGTGCCAGCAGCCCGCCAGGGCTCAATGAGCAGTTCTTC
V: TRBV30; J: TRBJ2-2; size: -; D: TRBD2; CDR3: CAWTSGSSYTGELFF; DNA: TGTGCCTGGACTAGCGGGAGTAGTTACACCGGGGAGCTGTTTTTT
V: TRBV3-1/TRBV3-2; J: TRBJ1-1; size: once; D: TRBD1; CDR3: CASSARDRNTEAFF; DNA: TGTGCCAGCAGCGCCCGGGACAGGAACACTGAAGCTTTCTTT